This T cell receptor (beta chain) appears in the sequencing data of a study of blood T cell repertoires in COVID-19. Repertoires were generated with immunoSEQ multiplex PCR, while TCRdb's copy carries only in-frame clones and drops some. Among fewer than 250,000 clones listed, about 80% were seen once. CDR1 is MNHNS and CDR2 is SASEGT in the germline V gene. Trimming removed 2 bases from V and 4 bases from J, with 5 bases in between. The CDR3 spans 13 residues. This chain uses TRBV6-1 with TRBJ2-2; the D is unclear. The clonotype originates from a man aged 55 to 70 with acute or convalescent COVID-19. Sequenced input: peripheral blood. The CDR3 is CASSEPGTGELFF. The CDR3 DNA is TGTGCCAGCAGTGAACCGGGCACCGGGGAGCTGTTTTTT.